The clone carrying this T cell receptor (beta chain) was seen more than once but under ten times. The data derive from a study of blood T cell repertoires in COVID-19. Study-level information: Both acute and convalescent COVID-19 samples were obtained from the United States, Italy and Spain.

In the authors' workflow: Amplification with reference gene primers provided the estimates of nucleated cell counts. Clones were sequenced by immunoSEQ multiplex PCR, and TCRdb holds only the in-frame ones, with some missing. V, J and clone size are those of that table, while D and trimming were read from the DNA. This repertoire shows roughly 170,000 clones, around 74% found once; its top ten account for approximately 7.7%. The V segment lost 5 bases and the J segment 6 bases; nucleotides outside the gene matches: 19. Germline CDR1 is SGHVS and CDR2 is FNYEAQ. The CDR3 runs to 18 residues. The sample was peripheral blood. V is TRBV7-6 and J is TRBJ2-1; 7 bases line up with TRBD2. The receptor was derived from a woman aged 55-69 years with COVID-19, enrolled during active disease. The CDR3 loop is CASSRTLGRGGPGNEQFF. CDR3 bases: TGTGCCAGCAGCCGTACCCTGGGGAGGGGAGGGCCGGGCAATGAGCAGTTCTTC.